A selection of T cell receptor beta chains follows, all from one sample in a study of beta chain features in type 1 diabetes. The table came from immunoSEQ multiplex PCR; TCRdb's copy has only in-frame clones and leaves some out. This sample has roughly 370,000 clones, with more than 11% found just once. Sequenced material: naive CD4+ T cells from blood. The receptors stem from a man aged 30 to 45 in good health. Both conserved end residues are part of each CDR3. The order of the fields is CDR3 protein, CDR3 DNA, J gene, D gene, CDR3 length, V gene, clone size. A D gene is named only where the DNA matches it firmly. Some rows have no size entry. The others give once, few or many, or a class for an expanded clone.

CDR3aa: CASSYQQGLKTQYF
CDR3nt: TGTGCCAGCAGTTATCAACAGGGTCTAAAGACCCAGTACTTC
j_gene: TRBJ2-5
d_gene: -
len: 14
v_gene: TRBV6-5
abundance: few

CDR3aa: CATQGTSYNEQFF
CDR3nt: TGTGCCACCCAGGGGACCTCCTACAATGAGCAGTTCTTC
j_gene: TRBJ2-1
d_gene: -
len: 13
v_gene: TRBV10-3
abundance: few

CDR3aa: CASSEPAGVETQYF
CDR3nt: TGTGCCAGCAGTGAACCGGCGGGAGTAGAGACCCAGTACTTC
j_gene: TRBJ2-5
d_gene: TRBD2
len: 14
v_gene: TRBV6-1
abundance: few

CDR3aa: CAISAGGGGQPQHF
CDR3nt: TGTGCCATCAGTGCGGGAGGGGGCGGCCAGCCCCAGCATTTT
j_gene: TRBJ1-5
d_gene: TRBD1
len: 14
v_gene: TRBV10-3
abundance: few

CDR3aa: CASSLGQGSKPQHF
CDR3nt: TGTGCCAGCAGCTTAGGACAGGGATCAAAGCCCCAGCATTTT
j_gene: TRBJ1-5
d_gene: -
len: 14
v_gene: TRBV13
abundance: -

CDR3aa: CASSSGQAHDTQYF
CDR3nt: TGCGCCAGCAGCTCTGGACAGGCTCATGATACGCAGTATTTT
j_gene: TRBJ2-3
d_gene: TRBD1
len: 14
v_gene: TRBV5-1
abundance: -

CDR3aa: CASSFLGTGDTGELFF
CDR3nt: TGTGCCAGCAGCTTTCTAGGGACAGGGGACACCGGGGAGCTGTTTTTT
j_gene: TRBJ2-2
d_gene: TRBD1
len: 16
v_gene: TRBV7-8
abundance: -

CDR3aa: CSVEDRGRGRLVSYEQYF
CDR3nt: TGCAGCGTTGAAGATCGGGGAAGGGGGCGCTTGGTGTCCTACGAGCAGTACTTC
j_gene: TRBJ2-7
d_gene: TRBD1
len: 18
v_gene: TRBV29-1
abundance: -

CDR3aa: CASSQVFERKTQYF
CDR3nt: TGCGCCAGCAGCCAAGTGTTCGAGCGAAAGACCCAGTACTTC
j_gene: TRBJ2-5
d_gene: -
len: 14
v_gene: TRBV4-1
abundance: -

CDR3aa: CASSVGSFGTGGRPFF
CDR3nt: TGTGCCAGCAGCGTAGGGAGTTTTGGGACAGGGGGCAGGCCTTTCTTT
j_gene: TRBJ1-1
d_gene: TRBD1
len: 16
v_gene: TRBV9
abundance: -

CDR3aa: CASNIPAEGTDTQYF
CDR3nt: TGTGCCAGCAATATCCCTGCCGAGGGCACAGATACGCAGTATTTT
j_gene: TRBJ2-3
d_gene: -
len: 15
v_gene: TRBV6-1
abundance: few

CDR3aa: CSGPTGGQQYF
CDR3nt: TGCAGCGGCCCGACAGGGGGACAACAGTACTTC
j_gene: TRBJ2-7
d_gene: TRBD1
len: 11
v_gene: TRBV29-1
abundance: many

CDR3aa: CASSLLPGTGYYEQYF
CDR3nt: TGTGCCAGCAGCTTACTTCCCGGGACAGGGTACTACGAGCAGTACTTC
j_gene: TRBJ2-7
d_gene: TRBD1
len: 16
v_gene: TRBV7-6
abundance: -

CDR3aa: CASSLDRGVFDEQFF
CDR3nt: TGTGCCAGCAGCTTGGACAGGGGGGTTTTCGATGAGCAGTTCTTC
j_gene: TRBJ2-1
d_gene: TRBD1
len: 15
v_gene: TRBV7-9
abundance: -

CDR3aa: CSVERGQDVLTF
CDR3nt: TGCAGCGTTGAGAGGGGTCAGGACGTCCTGACTTTC
j_gene: TRBJ2-6
d_gene: -
len: 12
v_gene: TRBV29-1
abundance: few

CDR3aa: CASSPRRGDTQYF
CDR3nt: TGTGCCAGCAGCCCCCGCCGGGGCGATACGCAGTATTTT
j_gene: TRBJ2-3
d_gene: -
len: 13
v_gene: TRBV7-2
abundance: -

CDR3aa: CASSPVSTGIYGYTF
CDR3nt: TGTGCCAGCTCACCCGTATCGACAGGAATCTATGGCTACACCTTC
j_gene: TRBJ1-2
d_gene: -
len: 15
v_gene: TRBV18
abundance: -

CDR3aa: CASSVLGLAGGPLFF
CDR3nt: TGTGCCAGCAGCGTCCTAGGACTAGCGGGAGGGCCTCTGTTCTTC
j_gene: TRBJ2-1
d_gene: TRBD2
len: 15
v_gene: TRBV9
abundance: -

CDR3aa: CASSEGGTGANYGYTF
CDR3nt: TGTGCCAGCAGTGAAGGCGGGACAGGGGCTAACTATGGCTACACCTTC
j_gene: TRBJ1-2
d_gene: TRBD1
len: 16
v_gene: TRBV25-1
abundance: -

CDR3aa: CASRKGGEVFF
CDR3nt: TGTGCCAGCAGGAAGGGCGGGGAAGTGTTTTTT
j_gene: TRBJ1-4
d_gene: -
len: 11
v_gene: TRBV5-4
abundance: -

CDR3aa: CASRERNSYNEQFF
CDR3nt: TGTGCCAGCAGGGAAAGAAATTCCTACAATGAGCAGTTCTTC
j_gene: TRBJ2-1
d_gene: -
len: 14
v_gene: TRBV6-5
abundance: -

CDR3aa: CSVEQVRYNEQFF
CDR3nt: TGCAGCGTTGAACAGGTGCGATACAATGAGCAGTTCTTC
j_gene: TRBJ2-1
d_gene: -
len: 13
v_gene: TRBV29-1
abundance: -

CDR3aa: CASSQETPYEQYF
CDR3nt: TGTGCCAGCAGCCAAGAGACACCCTACGAGCAGTACTTC
j_gene: TRBJ2-7
d_gene: -
len: 13
v_gene: TRBV7-9
abundance: -

CDR3aa: CASSPASGQSDTQYF
CDR3nt: TGTGCCAGCAGCCCTGCATCCGGGCAGTCGGATACGCAGTATTTT
j_gene: TRBJ2-3
d_gene: -
len: 15
v_gene: TRBV9
abundance: few

CDR3aa: CAISPGQIYEQYF
CDR3nt: TGTGCCATCAGTCCGGGACAGATCTACGAGCAGTACTTC
j_gene: TRBJ2-7
d_gene: TRBD1
len: 13
v_gene: TRBV10-3
abundance: -

CDR3aa: CASSQGLAGLTDTQYF
CDR3nt: TGTGCCAGCAGCCAAGGACTAGCGGGACTCACAGATACGCAGTATTTT
j_gene: TRBJ2-3
d_gene: TRBD2
len: 16
v_gene: TRBV4-2
abundance: -

CDR3aa: CATSGRDQPQHF
CDR3nt: TGTGCCACCAGCGGGAGGGATCAGCCCCAGCATTTT
j_gene: TRBJ1-5
d_gene: -
len: 12
v_gene: TRBV15
abundance: -

CDR3aa: CASSVGPSLPYEQYF
CDR3nt: TGTGCCAGCAGCGTAGGGCCATCCCTACCCTACGAGCAGTACTTC
j_gene: TRBJ2-7
d_gene: -
len: 15
v_gene: TRBV9
abundance: -

CDR3aa: CSVSAGAQETQYF
CDR3nt: TGCAGCGTTTCGGCCGGGGCCCAAGAGACCCAGTACTTC
j_gene: TRBJ2-5
d_gene: -
len: 13
v_gene: TRBV29-1
abundance: few

CDR3aa: CASTLTGDQETQYF
CDR3nt: TGTGCCAGTACCCTGACAGGAGACCAAGAGACCCAGTACTTC
j_gene: TRBJ2-5
d_gene: -
len: 14
v_gene: TRBV19
abundance: -

CDR3aa: CAWSSNSPAGYTF
CDR3nt: TGTGCCTGGAGTAGTAACAGCCCCGCAGGCTACACCTTC
j_gene: TRBJ1-2
d_gene: -
len: 13
v_gene: TRBV30
abundance: -

CDR3aa: CASSPGQGYYGYTF
CDR3nt: TGTGCCAGCAGTCCGGGACAGGGATACTATGGCTACACCTTC
j_gene: TRBJ1-2
d_gene: TRBD1
len: 14
v_gene: TRBV6-5
abundance: -

CDR3aa: CASSPPDSGSSRGTDTQYF
CDR3nt: TGTGCCAGCTCACCACCGGATAGTGGTTCGTCACGGGGCACAGATACGCAGTATTTT
j_gene: TRBJ2-3
d_gene: -
len: 19
v_gene: TRBV18
abundance: few

CDR3aa: CASSVGQVPNEQFF
CDR3nt: TGTGCCAGCAGCGTCGGACAGGTTCCCAATGAGCAGTTCTTC
j_gene: TRBJ2-1
d_gene: TRBD1
len: 14
v_gene: TRBV9
abundance: -

CDR3aa: CASSTSGAKSGTQYF
CDR3nt: TGCGCCAGCAGCACTAGCGGGGCCAAATCGGGGACCCAGTACTTC
j_gene: TRBJ2-5
d_gene: TRBD2
len: 15
v_gene: TRBV4-1
abundance: -

CDR3aa: CASSPQGLAGYRQFF
CDR3nt: TGTGCCAGCAGCCCACAGGGACTAGCGGGATATCGGCAGTTCTTC
j_gene: TRBJ2-1
d_gene: TRBD2
len: 15
v_gene: TRBV14
abundance: few

CDR3aa: CASSQEGPANTEAFF
CDR3nt: TGCGCCAGCAGCCAAGAGGGACCGGCGAACACTGAAGCTTTCTTT
j_gene: TRBJ1-1
d_gene: -
len: 15
v_gene: TRBV4-3
abundance: -

CDR3aa: CASSLGSWVQETQYF
CDR3nt: TGTGCCAGCAGCTTGGGGAGTTGGGTCCAAGAGACCCAGTACTTC
j_gene: TRBJ2-5
d_gene: -
len: 15
v_gene: TRBV5-4
abundance: -

CDR3aa: CASSHQGRTNTGELFF
CDR3nt: TGTGCCAGCAGCCACCAGGGAAGGACGAACACCGGGGAGCTGTTTTTT
j_gene: TRBJ2-2
d_gene: -
len: 16
v_gene: TRBV14
abundance: few

CDR3aa: CASSQEWEGQSAQHF
CDR3nt: TGCGCCAGCAGCCAAGAGTGGGAGGGGCAATCAGCCCAGCATTTT
j_gene: TRBJ1-5
d_gene: -
len: 15
v_gene: TRBV4-1
abundance: -